Listed here is a single T cell receptor beta chain. Losses at the gene ends were 5 bases for V and 1 base for J; bases not matched to a gene: 6. This CDR3 spans 15 amino acids. Germline-derived CDR1 and CDR2 are MDHEN and SYDVKM. This sample was taken from a study of blood T cell repertoires in COVID-19. The assay was immunoSEQ multiplex PCR, and TCRdb's table has in-frame clones only and misses some. The table has over 300,000 clones, around 89% seen once. The J gene is TRBJ2-7, the V gene TRBV28; TRBD2 matches at 9 bases. The source of this sequence is a man aged 35-49 years with acute or convalescent COVID-19. The material sequenced was peripheral blood. The CDR3 DNA reads as TGTGCCAGCAGTGCATTAGCGGGGGAGTCCTACGAGCAGTACTTC. It encodes CASSALAGESYEQYF.